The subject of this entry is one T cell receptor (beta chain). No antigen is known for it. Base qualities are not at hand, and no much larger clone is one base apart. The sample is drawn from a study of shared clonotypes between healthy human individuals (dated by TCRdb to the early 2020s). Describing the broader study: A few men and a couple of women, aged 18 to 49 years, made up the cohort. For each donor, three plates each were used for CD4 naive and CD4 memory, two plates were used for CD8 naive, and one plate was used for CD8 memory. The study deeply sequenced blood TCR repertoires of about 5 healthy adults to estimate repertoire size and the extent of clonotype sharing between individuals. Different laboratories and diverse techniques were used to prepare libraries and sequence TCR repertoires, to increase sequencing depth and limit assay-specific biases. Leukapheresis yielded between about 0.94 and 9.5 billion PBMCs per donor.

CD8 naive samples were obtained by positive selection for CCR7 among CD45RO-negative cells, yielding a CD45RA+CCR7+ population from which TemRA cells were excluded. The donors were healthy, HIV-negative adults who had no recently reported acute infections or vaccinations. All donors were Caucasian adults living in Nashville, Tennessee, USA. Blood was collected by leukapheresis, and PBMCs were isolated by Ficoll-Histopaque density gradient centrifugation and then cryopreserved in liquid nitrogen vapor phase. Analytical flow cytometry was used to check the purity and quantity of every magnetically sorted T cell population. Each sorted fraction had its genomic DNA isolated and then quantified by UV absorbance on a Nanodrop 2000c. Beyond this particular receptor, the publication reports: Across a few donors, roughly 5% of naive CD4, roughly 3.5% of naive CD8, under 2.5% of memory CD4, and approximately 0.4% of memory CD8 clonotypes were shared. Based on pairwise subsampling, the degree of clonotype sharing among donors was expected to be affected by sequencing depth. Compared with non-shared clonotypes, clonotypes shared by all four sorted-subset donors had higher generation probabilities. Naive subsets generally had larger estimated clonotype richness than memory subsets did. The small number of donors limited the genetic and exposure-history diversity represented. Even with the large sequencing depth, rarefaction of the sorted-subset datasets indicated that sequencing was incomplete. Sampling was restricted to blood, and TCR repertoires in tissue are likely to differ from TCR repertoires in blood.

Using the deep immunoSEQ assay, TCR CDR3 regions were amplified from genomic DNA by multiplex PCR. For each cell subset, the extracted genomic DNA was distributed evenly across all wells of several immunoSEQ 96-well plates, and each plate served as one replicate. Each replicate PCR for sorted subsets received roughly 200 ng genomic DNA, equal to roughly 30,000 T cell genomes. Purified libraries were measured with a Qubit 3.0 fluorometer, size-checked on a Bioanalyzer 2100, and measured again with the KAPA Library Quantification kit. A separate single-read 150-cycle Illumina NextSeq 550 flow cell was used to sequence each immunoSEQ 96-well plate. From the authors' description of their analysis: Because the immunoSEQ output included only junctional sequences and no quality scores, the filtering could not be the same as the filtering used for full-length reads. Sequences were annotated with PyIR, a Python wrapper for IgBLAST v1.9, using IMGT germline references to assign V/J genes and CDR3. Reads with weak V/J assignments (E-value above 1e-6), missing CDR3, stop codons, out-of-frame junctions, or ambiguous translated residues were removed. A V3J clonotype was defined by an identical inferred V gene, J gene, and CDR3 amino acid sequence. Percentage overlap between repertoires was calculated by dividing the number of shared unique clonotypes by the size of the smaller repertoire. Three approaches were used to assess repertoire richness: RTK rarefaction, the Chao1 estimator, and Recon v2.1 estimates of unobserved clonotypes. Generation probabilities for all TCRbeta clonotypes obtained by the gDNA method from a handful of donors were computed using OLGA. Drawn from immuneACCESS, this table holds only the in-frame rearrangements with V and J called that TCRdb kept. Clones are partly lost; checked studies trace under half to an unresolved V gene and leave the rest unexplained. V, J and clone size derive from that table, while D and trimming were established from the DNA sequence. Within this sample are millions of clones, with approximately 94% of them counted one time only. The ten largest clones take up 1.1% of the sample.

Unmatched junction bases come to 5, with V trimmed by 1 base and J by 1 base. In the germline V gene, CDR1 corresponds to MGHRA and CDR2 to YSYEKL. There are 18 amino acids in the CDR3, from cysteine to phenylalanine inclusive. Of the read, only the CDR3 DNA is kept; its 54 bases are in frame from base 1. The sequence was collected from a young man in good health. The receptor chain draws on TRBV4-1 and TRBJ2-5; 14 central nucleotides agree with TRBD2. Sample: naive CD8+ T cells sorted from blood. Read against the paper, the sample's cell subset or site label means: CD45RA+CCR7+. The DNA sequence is TGCGCCAGCAGCCAAGTAGGGACTAGCGGGGGCTCCCAAGAGACCCAGTACTTC. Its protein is CASSQVGTSGGSQETQYF.